The rows below give T cell receptor beta chains drawn from one sample of a study of post-analysis software for immune sequencing data. TCRdb called the PCR reads again in MiXCR, with one record for every CDR3 protein. This repertoire shows a few hundred thousand distinct CDR3 sequences, approximately 38% found once; its top ten account for over 10%. Material: blood. The receptors were gathered from a girl under 18 with multiple sclerosis. Each CDR3 is given with its conserved first and last residue. The D gene is left open where the match is weak.

TRBD1	13	TRBJ1-4	TRBV5-1	CASRRDRNEKLFF
.	9	TRBJ2-5	TRBV29-1	CSVEGTRYF
TRBD1	14	TRBJ1-1	TRBV6-6	CASSPGQGTGEAFF
.	15	TRBJ1-5	TRBV7-2	CASSLEAGLAQPQHF
.	16	TRBJ2-1	TRBV12-3/TRBV12-4	CASSLVVLSSYNEQFF
TRBD2	17	TRBJ2-5	TRBV12-3/TRBV12-4	CASSPRVSGGNQETQYF
TRBD2	16	TRBJ2-7	TRBV7-3	CASSPDSGGARYEQYF
.	12	TRBJ1-1	TRBV12-3/TRBV12-4	CASRRLGTEAFF
.	12	TRBJ1-6	TRBV7-2	CASSAYNSPLHF
TRBD1	13	TRBJ2-7	TRBV25-1	CASFGQGTFEQYF
.	15	TRBJ2-3	TRBV7-9	CASSPDFLLTDTQYF
.	15	TRBJ2-3	TRBV5-1	CASSLAFFSTDTQYF
TRBD1	17	.	TRBV20-1	CSASNLGTGPNSNEQYF
.	16	TRBJ2-7	TRBV9	CASSVGRQARSYEQYF
TRBD2	16	TRBJ2-1	TRBV12-3/TRBV12-4	CASSLGLAGLYNEQFF
.	13	TRBJ1-3	TRBV10-1	CASSEYRGNTIYF
.	16	TRBJ1-2	TRBV20-1	CSARDLGSPSDYGYTF
.	11	TRBJ2-3	TRBV20-1	CSAQLGDTQYF
TRBD1	16	TRBJ2-5	TRBV28	CASRGKGRGRLETQYF
TRBD1	15	TRBJ2-1	TRBV12-3/TRBV12-4	CASSLGRGRHNEQFF
.	16	TRBJ2-1	TRBV5-1	CASSPPVEGLLNEQFF
TRBD2	15	TRBJ2-3	TRBV7-2	CASSLPGLVGDTQYF
.	17	TRBJ2-6	TRBV5-1	CASGDGGAHSGANVLTF
TRBD2	17	TRBJ2-5	TRBV5-1	CASSLGLAGGNWETQYF
.	14	TRBJ1-1	TRBV12-3/TRBV12-4	CASSQTTVGTEAFF
TRBD2	16	TRBJ2-3	TRBV3-1	CASSPRPSGLPDTQYF
.	15	TRBJ1-6	TRBV7-3	CASSLWGRGYSPLHF
.	12	TRBJ2-3	TRBV6-6	CASRDITDTQYF
TRBD2	16	TRBJ2-5	TRBV5-6	CASSLFSGGTQETQYF
TRBD1	13	TRBJ1-1	TRBV10-3	CAISEQGGTEAFF
.	12	TRBJ2-3	TRBV9	CASSGLTDTQYF
TRBD1	15	TRBJ2-7	TRBV5-1	CASSRAGTGGHEQYF
.	13	TRBJ2-5	TRBV5-6	CASSLVGQEAQYF
.	16	TRBJ1-1	TRBV6-5	CASSAPSTGSNTEAFF
TRBD1	13	TRBJ1-5	TRBV29-1	CSAETGTGQPQHF